This T cell receptor beta chain was retrieved from a study of blood T cells in healthy people across ages. Primers used in a second PCR of roughly 6 to 12 cycles were a sample-barcoded 5' primer and a J-beta primer mix. In TCRdb, the 5' RACE reads were re-called with MiXCR into one record per CDR3 protein. The profile covers around 690,000 distinct CDR3 sequences, with about 54% appearing a single time and about two fifths taken by the ten largest. Note on this clonotype: This sequence may be a read error, since a much larger clone differs from it by one base.

J gave up 8 bases and V 7 bases, and 17 bases lay outside the gene matches. The CDR3 has 15 amino acids. Germline values: CDR1 DFQATT, CDR2 SNEGSKA (reference sequence). The chain recombines TRBV20-1 with TRBJ2-3; TRBD2 matches at 8 bases. The TCR was taken from a man aged 55 to 70 in good health. Input material: blood. CDR3 DNA sequence: TGCAGTGTTACGCTAGGACACATCGGGGGGGGTACGCAGTATTTT. This gives the protein CSVTLGHIGGGTQYF.